A selection of T cell receptor beta chains follows, all from one sample in a study of precursors of human CD4 cytotoxic T cells. TCRdb itself ran the reads through MiXCR, one entry per CDR3 protein. The sample has approximately 250 distinct CDR3 sequences, roughly 30% seen once. The source material was memory CD4+ T cells from blood (PBMCs). Receptors were obtained from a human donor in good health. Each CDR3 is given with its conserved first and last residue. A D gene is named only where the DNA matches it firmly. The size entry is marked missing in some rows and otherwise reads once, few, many or a size class.

V	J	length	size	D	DNA	CDR3
TRBV3-1	TRBJ2-7	12	hyperexpanded	-	TGTGCCAGCAGCCAAGTAACCTACGAGCAGTACTTC	CASSQVTYEQYF
TRBV15	TRBJ2-1	14	large	-	TGTGCCACCAGCACCCAGGGTGGTAGCTATGAGCAGTTCTTC	CATSTQGGSYEQFF
TRBV7-2	TRBJ2-1	16	-	TRBD2	TGTGCCAGCAGGACGGTAGCGGGAGCAGGTGACAATGAGCAGTTCTTC	CASRTVAGAGDNEQFF
TRBV29-1	TRBJ2-7	14	-	-	TGCAGCGTTGATCGCTCAGGGACCGGTTACGAGCAGTACTTC	CSVDRSGTGYEQYF
TRBV5-1	TRBJ1-6	14	-	TRBD1	TGCGCCAGCAGCTCGGGACAGGCGAATTCACCCCTCCACTTT	CASSSGQANSPLHF
TRBV18	TRBJ2-5	12	hyperexpanded	-	TGTGCCAGCTCACTCCAGCGAGAGACCCAGTACTTC	CASSLQRETQYF
TRBV7-2	TRBJ1-2	13	-	TRBD1	TGTGCCAGCAGTCGGGACAGGAACTATGGCTACACCTTC	CASSRDRNYGYTF
TRBV19	TRBJ2-2	16	large	TRBD1	TGTGCCAGTAGTATAATGAGGACAGGGGATACCGGGGAGCTGTTTTTT	CASSIMRTGDTGELFF
TRBV6-5	TRBJ2-2	18	-	TRBD2	TGTGCCAGCAGCGACGGATTGGGACTAGCGGGAGTCACCGGGGAGCTGTTTTTT	CASSDGLGLAGVTGELFF
TRBV6-5	TRBJ2-3	20	few	-	TGTGCCAGCAGTTACTCGAGAGGGTCCAGGGCAGAACCTAGCACAGATACGCAGTATTTT	CASSYSRGSRAEPSTDTQYF
TRBV29-1	TRBJ2-3	12	large	-	TGCAGCGTTGGCAGGGACACAGATACGCAGTATTTT	CSVGRDTDTQYF
TRBV5-1	TRBJ2-4	14	-	TRBD1	TGCGCCAGCACCCCCACAGGGGTCGGAAACATTCAGTACTTC	CASTPTGVGNIQYF
TRBV12-3/TRBV12-4	TRBJ1-5	14	few	-	TGTGCCAGCAGTTTAGGGGGGGGAGGTCAGCCCCAGCATTTT	CASSLGGGGQPQHF
TRBV20-1	TRBJ2-3	15	large	TRBD2	TGCAGTGCTAGTTTCATCGGGAGGGGCACAGATACGCAGTATTTT	CSASFIGRGTDTQYF
TRBV4-3	TRBJ2-3	16	large	TRBD1	TGCGCCAGCAGCCCCTGGACAGGGGGCGCGACAGATACGCAGTATTTT	CASSPWTGGATDTQYF
TRBV11-2	TRBJ2-3	14	-	TRBD2	TGTGCCAGCAGCTCGGGACTAGCGGGGAATACGCAGTATTTT	CASSSGLAGNTQYF
TRBV4-1	TRBJ2-7	15	large	TRBD1	TGCGCCAGCAGCCAAATGAGGACAGGGCCTTACGAGCAGTACTTC	CASSQMRTGPYEQYF
TRBV5-3	TRBJ2-7	17	-	TRBD2	TGTGCCAGAAGCTCCGGACTAGCGGGAGTTTTAACCTACGAGCAGTACTTC	CARSSGLAGVLTYEQYF
TRBV11-1	TRBJ2-1	15	large	-	TGTGCCAGCAGCCCCCGGAGATTTGGGAACAATGAGCAGTTCTTC	CASSPRRFGNNEQFF
TRBV28	TRBJ2-6	15	large	-	TGTGCCAGCGACTCCACCCGTCCTGGGGCCAACGTCCTGACTTTC	CASDSTRPGANVLTF
TRBV7-9	TRBJ1-2	13	large	TRBD1	TGTGCCAGCAGCCTACTACAGGGGTATGGCTACACCTTC	CASSLLQGYGYTF
TRBV6-2/TRBV6-3	TRBJ2-7	15	-	TRBD2	TGTGCCAGCAGACCCGGGACTAGCGGCTCCTACGAGCAGTACTTC	CASRPGTSGSYEQYF
TRBV5-1	TRBJ2-2	14	-	-	TGCGCCAGCAGCTTGGGACAGAACACCGGGGAGCTGTTTTTT	CASSLGQNTGELFF
TRBV24-1	TRBJ1-5	13	hyperexpanded	-	TGTGCCACCAGTGACAGGGTCAATCAGCCCCAGCATTTT	CATSDRVNQPQHF
TRBV27	TRBJ2-6	15	hyperexpanded	-	TGTGCCAGCAGTTCACTCAGTACTGGGGCCAACGTCCTGACTTTC	CASSSLSTGANVLTF
TRBV5-1	TRBJ1-6	14	large	-	TGCGCCAGCAGCCCAGCTTTCGGTAATTCACCCCTCCACTTT	CASSPAFGNSPLHF
TRBV6-5	TRBJ2-2	15	large	TRBD2	TGTGCCAGCCTCCGGGAGTTTCGACTAGCGGGGGAGCTGTTTTTT	CASLREFRLAGELFF
TRBV18	TRBJ2-7	12	large	-	TGTGCCAGCTCACCAAGGGTAGACGAGCAGTACTTC	CASSPRVDEQYF
TRBV3-1	TRBJ2-1	12	-	TRBD2	TGTGCCAGCAGCCAAGTGGGACTAGCTCGGTTCTTC	CASSQVGLARFF
TRBV7-2	TRBJ2-7	15	few	-	TGTGCCAGCAGCTTAGGGGACGGAGGACTCTACGAGCAGTACTTC	CASSLGDGGLYEQYF
TRBV4-1	TRBJ2-1	18	large	TRBD2	TGCGCCAGCAGCCAAGGAGGGGGACTAGCGGGAGTGGGCAACGAGCAGTTCTTC	CASSQGGGLAGVGNEQFF
TRBV4-1	TRBJ2-1	16	-	TRBD2	TGCGCCAGCGAAAAACAGACTAGCGGGAGTTTCAATGAGCAGTTCTTC	CASEKQTSGSFNEQFF
TRBV29-1	TRBJ2-3	13	-	-	TGCAGCGTTACTTCTCAAAACCCAGATACGCAGTATTTT	CSVTSQNPDTQYF
TRBV11-2	TRBJ2-3	15	large	TRBD1	TGTGCCAGCAGCTTAATGGACAGGACCCTATTAATGCAGTATTTT	CASSLMDRTLLMQYF
TRBV6-6	TRBJ2-7	13	-	-	TGTGCCAGCAGTTCCAGGGCGTCCTACGAGCAGTACTTC	CASSSRASYEQYF
TRBV27	TRBJ2-2	13	large	-	TGTGCCAGCAGTTTATGGGGCACCGGGGAGCTGTTTTTT	CASSLWGTGELFF
TRBV5-4	TRBJ2-3	15	-	-	TGTGCCAGCAGCTTGATGACAGTAGGAACAGATACGCAGTATTTT	CASSLMTVGTDTQYF
TRBV12-3/TRBV12-4	TRBJ2-7	16	large	TRBD1	TGTGCCAGCAGTTTAGGGACAGGGGGCTTAGGCTACGAGCAGTACTTC	CASSLGTGGLGYEQYF
TRBV12-3/TRBV12-4	TRBJ2-5	13	-	-	TGTGCCAGCAGTCTTAGCGTCCAAGAGACCCAGTACTTC	CASSLSVQETQYF
TRBV29-1	TRBJ2-2	14	large	TRBD1	TGCAGCGTTGACGGACAGGGGAACACCGGGGAGCTGTTTTTT	CSVDGQGNTGELFF
TRBV12-3/TRBV12-4	TRBJ2-5	20	large	TRBD2	TGTGCCAGCAGTCCCCGCTTACTAGCGGGAGTTAACTGGTACCAAGAGACCCAGTACTTC	CASSPRLLAGVNWYQETQYF